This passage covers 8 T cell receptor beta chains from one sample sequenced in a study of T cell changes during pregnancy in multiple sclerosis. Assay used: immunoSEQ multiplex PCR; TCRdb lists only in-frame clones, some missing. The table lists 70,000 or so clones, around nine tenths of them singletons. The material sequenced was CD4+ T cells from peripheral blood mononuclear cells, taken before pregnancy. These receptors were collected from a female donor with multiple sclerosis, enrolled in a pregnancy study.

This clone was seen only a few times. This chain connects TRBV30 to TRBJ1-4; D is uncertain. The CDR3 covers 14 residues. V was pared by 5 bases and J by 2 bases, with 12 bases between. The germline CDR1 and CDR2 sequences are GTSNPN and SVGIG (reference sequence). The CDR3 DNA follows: TGTGCCTGGGGTCAAGACACTACTAATGAAAAACTGTTTTTT. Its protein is CAWGQDTTNEKLFF.

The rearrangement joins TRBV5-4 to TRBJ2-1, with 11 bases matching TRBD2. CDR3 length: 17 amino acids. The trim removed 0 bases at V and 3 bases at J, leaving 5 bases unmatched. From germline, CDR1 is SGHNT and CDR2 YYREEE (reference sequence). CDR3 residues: CASSLDVLAGGYNEQFF. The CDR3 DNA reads TGTGCCAGCAGCTTGGACGTGCTAGCGGGGGGCTACAATGAGCAGTTCTTC. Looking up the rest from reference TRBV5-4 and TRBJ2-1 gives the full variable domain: ETGVTQSPTHLIKTRGQQVTLRCSSQSGHNTVSWYQQALGQGPQFIFQYYREEENGRGNFPPRFSGLQFPNYSSELNVNALELDDSALYLCASSLDVLAGGYNEQFFGPGTRLTVL.

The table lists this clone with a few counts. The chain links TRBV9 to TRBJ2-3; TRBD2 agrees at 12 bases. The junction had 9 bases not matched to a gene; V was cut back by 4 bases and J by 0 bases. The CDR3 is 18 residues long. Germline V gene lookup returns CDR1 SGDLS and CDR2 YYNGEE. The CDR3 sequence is CASSSRRTSGTSTDTQYF. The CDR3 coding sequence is TGTGCCAGCAGCTCCCGTAGGACTAGCGGGACTAGCACAGATACGCAGTATTTT. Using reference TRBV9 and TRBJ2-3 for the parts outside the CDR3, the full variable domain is DSGVTQTPKHLITATGQRVTLRCSPRSGDLSVYWYQQSLDQGLQFLIQYYNGEERAKGNILERFSAQQFPDLHSELNLSSLELGDSALYFCASSSRRTSGTSTDTQYFGPGTRLTVL.

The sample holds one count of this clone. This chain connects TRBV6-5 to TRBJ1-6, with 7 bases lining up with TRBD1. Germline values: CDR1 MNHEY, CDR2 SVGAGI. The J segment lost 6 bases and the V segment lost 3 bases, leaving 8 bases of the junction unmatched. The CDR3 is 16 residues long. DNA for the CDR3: TGTGCCAGCAGTTATATGCAGCCAGGGGGTAATTCACCCCTCCACTTT. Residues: CASSYMQPGGNSPLHF.

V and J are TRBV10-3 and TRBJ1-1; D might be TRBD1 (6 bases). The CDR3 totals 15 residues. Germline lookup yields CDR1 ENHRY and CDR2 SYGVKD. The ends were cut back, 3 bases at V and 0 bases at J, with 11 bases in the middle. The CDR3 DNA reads TGTGCCATCAGTGACCGCGACAGGATGAACACTGAAGCTTTCTTT. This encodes CAISDRDRMNTEAFF.

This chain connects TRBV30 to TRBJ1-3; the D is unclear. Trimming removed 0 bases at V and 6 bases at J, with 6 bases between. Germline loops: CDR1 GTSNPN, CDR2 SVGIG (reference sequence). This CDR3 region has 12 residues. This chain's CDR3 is CAWSVHENTIYF. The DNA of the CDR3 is TGTGCCTGGAGTGTACACGAAAACACCATATATTTT.

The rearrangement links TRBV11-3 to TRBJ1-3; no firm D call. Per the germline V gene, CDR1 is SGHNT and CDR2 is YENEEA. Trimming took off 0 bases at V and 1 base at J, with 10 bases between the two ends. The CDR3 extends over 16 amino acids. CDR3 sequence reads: CASSLDRGTSGNTIYF. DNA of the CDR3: TGTGCCAGCAGCTTAGATCGAGGTACATCTGGAAACACCATATATTTT.

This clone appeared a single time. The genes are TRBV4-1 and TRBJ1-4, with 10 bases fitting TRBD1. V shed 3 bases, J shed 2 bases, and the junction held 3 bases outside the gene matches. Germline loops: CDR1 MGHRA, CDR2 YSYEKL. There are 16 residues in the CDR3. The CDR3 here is CASSQTGGWTNEKLFF. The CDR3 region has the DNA TGCGCCAGCAGCCAGACAGGGGGCTGGACTAATGAAAAACTGTTTTTT.